The text below deals with one T cell receptor beta chain. The sample holds other DNA sequences that translate to the same CDR3. The V gene end was trimmed by 4 bases and the J gene end by 4 bases; junction bases not matched to a gene: 2. The CDR3 runs 14 residues. The germline V gene encodes CDR1 LGHNA and CDR2 YSLEER. The record originates from a study of shared clonotypes between healthy human individuals. The protocol was immunoSEQ multiplex PCR, while the TCRdb copy is restricted to in-frame clones and leaves out a portion. The data show about 980,000 clones, 76% seen once. The clonotype comes from a man aged 18 to 35 in good health. The sequencing input was memory CD4+ T cells sorted from blood. Subset defined: CD45RA-negative fraction. J is TRBJ1-4 and V is TRBV4-3, with TRBD1 matching 8 bases. CDR3 nucleotides: TGCGCCAGCAGCCCCGGACAGGGTAATGAAAAACTGTTTTTT. As protein: CASSPGQGNEKLFF.